This T cell receptor (beta chain) stems from a study of HIV-infected patients and healthy controls. This CDR3 has 18 residues. Trimming stripped 2 bases from V and 1 base from J, with 21 bases between. Germline CDR1 and CDR2: DFQATT and SNEGSKA (reference sequence). One entry per CDR3 protein, called by TCRdb with MiXCR from the 5' RACE reads. The table has approximately 64,000 distinct CDR3 sequences, roughly a fifth seen once. The sample consisted of CD4+ T cells from blood. This receptor was taken from a human donor in good health. The chain carries TRBV20-1 and TRBJ2-1, with D perhaps TRBD2 (6 bases). DNA for the CDR3: TGCAGTGCTAGAAGAAGGGACCCTCGAGCGGGTTCCTACAATGAGCAGTTCTTC. Translation gives CSARRRDPRAGSYNEQFF.